This T cell receptor beta chain came from a study of early T cells in non-severe SARS-CoV-2 infection (dated by TCRdb to the early 2020s). Regarding the study in general: Because TCR sequencing was done on bulk RNA from unsorted whole blood, the alpha and beta chains could not be paired. Beyond this particular receptor, the publication reports: VDJdb matching was skewed toward anti-spike CD8 responses, so virus-specific expansions were likely underestimated and private and CD4 specificities were missed.

Cut back by 5 bases and 0 bases, the V and J ends lie 10 bases apart. The CDR3 holds 14 amino acids from the cysteine to the phenylalanine. The DNA shown is the 42-base CDR3, in frame from base 1. Turning to this clonotype: What this receptor recognizes is not known. No much larger clone exists at a distance of one base, and base qualities are not known.

This was a case-control study nested in a cohort of healthcare workers in London, UK, who had nasopharyngeal swab PCR tests and blood samples taken every week. Healthcare workers were enrolled in the week of the UK lockdown, from 23 to 31 March 2020, and were followed every week for up to roughly 16 weeks. The library was produced with 5' RACE. Sequencing was carried out with a NextSeq 500. In the TCR library protocol, unique molecular identifiers were attached to individual cDNA molecules to correct for PCR bias and sequencing error. TCR alpha and beta chains were both sequenced, and the abundances of alpha and beta sequences in each sample were closely correlated with each other. In the source study's methods: Decombinator V4 was used to perform V gene, J gene and CDR3 annotation of TCR sequences. TCRs were defined as expanded if a significant change between any two time points was detected under a Poisson model with p below 0.0001. TCR abundances were normalised to the total number of TCRs sequenced in each sample and reported as counts per million. TRAV1-2 paired with TRAJ12, TRAJ20 or TRAJ33 defined MAIT TCRs, while TRAV10 paired with TRAJ18 defined iNKT TCRs. A search of VDJdb, accessed on 1 November 2021, was run for TCRs annotated to CMV, EBV and SARS-CoV-2, with TCRs annotated for multiple antigens excluded. TCRdb reworked the public reads: Q25 trimming with fastp, MiXCR clone assembly, productive beta chains retained. CDR3 protein duplicates are merged, each entry listing the most common genes and DNA. What appears here as the V and J calls and clone size reflects TCRdb's work, not the paper's. This sample holds more than 90,000 distinct CDR3 sequences; about 10% were observed only once. Of the sample, 4% to 5.5% is held by the ten largest clones.

The sequenced material came from whole blood. This clonotype was obtained from an adult who was a healthcare worker with PCR-confirmed SARS-CoV-2 infection or an uninfected control (not recorded which). The sequence is built from TRBV12-3 or TRBV12-4 and TRBJ1-1, and possibly TRBD1, on 6 matching bases. The sequence in DNA is TGTGCCAGCAGTCCGGGACACTTGAACACTGAAGCTTTCTTT. Its amino acids are CASSPGHLNTEAFF.